Below are 19 T cell receptor beta chains sequenced from a single sample in a study of cytomegalovirus exposure and HLA in healthy donors. Primers included in the PCR were 60 Vbeta and 13 Jbeta primers. Only in-frame clones appear in the TCRdb table, and some are missing; sequencing was by immunoSEQ multiplex PCR. Of about 65,000 clones listed, around 80% are singletons. Sequencing input: PBMCs. Source of these receptors: a woman between 25 and 40 years old in good health and CMV-seronegative.

This chain uses TRBV10-3 with TRBJ2-2; D is undetermined. The germline CDR1 and CDR2 sequences are ENHRY and SYGVKD. CDR3 length: 12 amino acids. V lost 8 bases and J 6 bases, leaving 10 bases between the germline ends. For the CDR3, the DNA is TGTGCCATCCGAGCAACCTCCGGGGAGCTGTTTTTT. This codes for CAIRATSGELFF.

The J gene is TRBJ1-5, the V gene TRBV5-4; D is possibly TRBD1 (6 bases). V was clipped by 10 bases and J by 7 bases, with 18 bases between them. This CDR3 is 13 amino acids long. Looked up from germline, CDR1 is SGHNT and CDR2 is YYREEE (reference sequence). This CDR3 reads CASQAGRGQPQHF. The CDR3 DNA reads TGTGCCTCCCAGGCCGGGAGGGGGCAGCCCCAGCATTTT.

This chain uses TRBV5-1 with TRBJ2-2, with 9 bases lining up with TRBD1. The CDR3 consists of 14 residues. The V gene's germline CDR1 is SGHRS and CDR2 YFSETQ. Germline trimming cut 8 bases from V and 6 bases from J; bases unmatched to any gene: 8. The CDR3 nucleotides read TGCGCCAGGTGGGGACAGGGAACACCCGGGGAGCTGTTTTTT. Residues: CARWGQGTPGELFF.

This clone was observed a handful of times. The V and J genes are TRBV6-6 and TRBJ1-4, with D unresolved. The CDR3 covers 16 residues. In germline, CDR1 is MNHNY, CDR2 SVGAGI (reference sequence). Trimming took 3 bases from V and 6 from J, leaving 17 bases between them. CDR3: CASSYTHGRSDEKLFF. The DNA for the CDR3 is TGTGCCAGCAGTTATACCCACGGCAGGTCCGATGAAAAACTGTTTTTT.

The V call is TRBV9, the J call TRBJ2-1; D may be TRBD2 (6 bases). With 5 bases removed from V and 0 bases from J, the gap between germline ends came to 12 bases. Germline V gene data show CDR1 as SGDLS and CDR2 as YYNGEE. The CDR3 covers 15 residues. The CDR3 coding sequence is TGTGCCAGCAGTCTTAGCGGAAGCTCCTACAATGAGCAGTTCTTC. As protein: CASSLSGSSYNEQFF.

The rearrangement links TRBV6-5 to TRBJ1-4; no definite D call. Trimming took 8 bases from V and 0 from J, leaving 7 bases between them. The germline gives CDR1 MNHEY, CDR2 SVGAGI. This CDR3 is built from 13 residues. The CDR3 region has the DNA TGTGCCAGCTGGGCTGCAACTAATGAAAAACTGTTTTTT. This sequence encodes CASWAATNEKLFF.

CDR3 coding DNA: TGCAGTGCTAGTTCGGGGGAAAAACTGTTTTTT. It encodes CSASSGEKLFF. The chain employs TRBV20-1 and TRBJ1-4; D ambiguous. Germline V gene sequence: CDR1 DFQATT, CDR2 SNEGSKA (reference sequence). V lost 3 bases and J 8 bases, leaving 7 bases between the germline ends. The CDR3 loop spans 11 amino acids.

The rearrangement joins TRBV7-9 to TRBJ1-1; TRBD1 aligns across 7 bases. The V gene end was trimmed by 3 bases and the J gene end by 0 bases; junction bases not matched to a gene: 1. Germline V CDR1 and CDR2: SEHNR, FQNEAQ (reference sequence). This CDR3 is built from 14 residues. CDR3 sequence (DNA): TGTGCCAGCAGCTTGGGACAGCTGAACACTGAAGCTTTCTTT. It codes for CASSLGQLNTEAFF. The entire variable domain, with the rest obtained from reference TRBV7-9 and TRBJ1-1, is as follows: DTGVSQNPRHKITKRGQNVTFRCDPISEHNRLYWYRQTLGQGPEFLTYFQNEAQLEKSRLLSDRFSAERPKGSFSTLEIQRTEQGDSAMYLCASSLGQLNTEAFFGQGTRLTVV.

The gene calls are TRBV14 and TRBJ1-2; 7 bases match TRBD1. In germline, CDR1 is SGHDN, CDR2 FVKESK. The J segment lost 2 bases and the V segment lost 3 bases, leaving 3 bases of the junction unmatched. CDR3 length: 14 residues. The CDR3 sequence: CASSHVGQNYGYTF. The CDR3, as DNA: TGTGCCAGCAGCCATGTGGGACAGAACTATGGCTACACCTTC.

This clone has just one count. This chain connects TRBV30 to TRBJ1-2; 8 positions match TRBD1. Looked up from germline, CDR1 is GTSNPN and CDR2 is SVGIG (reference sequence). J gave up 4 bases and V 5 bases, and 6 bases lay outside the gene matches. CDR3 size: 13 residues. The CDR3 protein is CAWVDRAVYGYTF. The CDR3 coding sequence is TGTGCCTGGGTGGACAGGGCGGTCTATGGCTACACCTTC.

The rearrangement links TRBV7-8 to TRBJ2-2, with TRBD2 identical over 12 bases. CDR3 length equals 15 residues. The germline V gene has CDR1 SGHVS and CDR2 FQNEAQ. Trimming took 2 bases from V and 8 from J; bases not matched to a gene: 3. Here the CDR3 DNA reads TGTGCCAGCAGCTTACTACTAGCGGGAGGAGGGGAGCTGTTTTTT. As protein: CASSLLLAGGGELFF.

This clone was seen once. The genes are TRBV4-1 and TRBJ2-5; 7 positions agree with TRBD1. Germline V lookup: CDR1 MGHRA, CDR2 YSYEKL. This CDR3 has 18 residues. Trimming took 3 bases from V and 5 from J; bases not matched to a gene: 18. The CDR3 nucleotides are TGCGCCAGCAGCCATCGAAAAAGACTGACAGGGCCAGGGGAGACCCAGTACTTC. Translated: CASSHRKRLTGPGETQYF.

This sequence joins TRBV29-1 and TRBJ1-3, with D uncertain. Germline CDR1 reads SQVTM; CDR2 reads ANQGSEA. Trimming took off 1 base at V and 0 bases at J, with 16 bases between the two ends. The CDR3 runs 17 residues. DNA of the CDR3: TGCAGCGTTGAAGTGTCCGGTGTACAGAGCTCTGGAAACACCATATATTTT. Encoded protein: CSVEVSGVQSSGNTIYF.

The chain links TRBV30 to TRBJ1-5; D might be TRBD1 (5 bases). The CDR3 length is 14 residues. Per the germline V gene, CDR1 is GTSNPN and CDR2 is SVGIG (reference sequence). The V end lost 5 bases, the J end lost 2 bases, and 13 bases lay between the germline ends. CDR3 nucleotides: TGTGCCTGGGCCCAGGGAAGGGGCAATCAGCCCCAGCATTTT. Translation gives CAWAQGRGNQPQHF.

This clone has more than one count but fewer than ten. The chain is built from TRBV7-3 and TRBJ2-3; TRBD2 aligns across 9 bases. The CDR3 has 15 amino acids. Germline CDR1 and CDR2: SGHTA and FQGTGA. The trim removed 2 bases at V and 4 bases at J, leaving 4 bases unmatched. The chain's CDR3 is CASSLSGGGADTQYF. The DNA for the CDR3 is TGTGCCAGCAGCTTATCCGGCGGGGGGGCAGATACGCAGTATTTT.

This chain uses TRBV15 with TRBJ2-1, with D tentatively TRBD2 (5 bases). Trimming removed 4 bases from V and 12 bases from J, with 19 bases in between. CDR3 size: 14 residues. Germline CDR1 reads LNHNV; CDR2 reads YYDKDF (reference sequence). CDR3 in DNA: TGTGCCACCAGCATCCAAGGGAGTGGGATAGGGCAGTTCTTC. As protein: CATSIQGSGIGQFF.

CDR3 nucleotide sequence: TGTGCCTGGGATAGGGGGCAGAAAGAGACCCAGTACTTC. It specifies CAWDRGQKETQYF. J is TRBJ2-5 and V is TRBV30, with 7 bases identical to TRBD1. Germline V lookup: CDR1 GTSNPN, CDR2 SVGIG (reference sequence). This CDR3 has 13 residues. V lost 5 bases, J lost 3 bases, and 6 bases stayed unmatched. Full variable domain (remainder filled in from reference TRBV30 and TRBJ2-5): SQTIHQWPATLVQPVGSPLSLECTVEGTSNPNLYWYRQAAGRGLQLLFYSVGIGQISSEVPQNLSASRPQDRQFILSSKKLLLSDSGFYLCAWDRGQKETQYFGPGTRLLVL.

V usage is TRBV7-5 and J usage is TRBJ1-1; the DNA was not used to check the table's D call, TRBD1. TRBV7-5 is termed a pseudogene. CDR3 length: 14 amino acids. In DNA form, the CDR3 reads TGTGCCAGAAGCTTAGGGGCTCACCGCACTGAAGCTTTCTTT. The encoded protein is CARSLGAHRTEAFF.

The CDR3 DNA sequence: TGCAGCGTAGAAACAGGGTCCGGGACCGGGGAGCTGTTTTTT. Amino acid sequence: CSVETGSGTGELFF. V and J are TRBV29-1 and TRBJ2-2; tentatively, D is TRBD1 (6 bases). The CDR3 is made up of 14 amino acids. V was clipped by 6 bases and J by 5 bases, with 16 bases between them. The germline V gene has CDR1 SQVTM and CDR2 ANQGSEA.